This TCR beta chain derives from a study of cytomegalovirus exposure and HLA in healthy donors. A multiplex PCR was run with 60 Vbeta primers and 13 Jbeta primers. The method was immunoSEQ multiplex PCR; TCRdb's version includes in-frame clones alone and lacks a portion of them. Of some 120,000 clones listed, 9% to 10% are singletons. This clone appeared a few times. Its antigen is undetermined. CDR1 is SGDLS and CDR2 is YYNGEE in the germline V gene. V lost 5 bases and J lost 5; bases outside the gene matches: 10. The CDR3 sequence is 14 residues long. Findings of the study overall: CMV antigen specificity of a few CMV-associated chains was confirmed in vitro. In a later analysis, V- and J-gene trimming of beta chains associated with a DCLRE1C missense variant, replicated independently.

J is TRBJ2-7 and V is TRBV9, with 7 bases aligning to TRBD1. The clonotype was recovered from a man aged 30-40 years in good health and CMV-seronegative. What was sequenced was PBMCs. The CDR3 here is CASRPYRGRDEQYF. The DNA of the CDR3 is TGTGCCAGCAGACCCTACAGGGGAAGAGACGAGCAGTACTTC.